This T cell receptor (beta chain) was captured by sequencing in a study of blood T cell repertoires in COVID-19. In the study overall: The cDNA or gDNA used as material had been derived from T cells, B-cell-depleted T cells, or PBMCs.

As originally analysed: Nucleated cell number was recorded as an estimate derived from reference gene primer amplification. Produced via immunoSEQ multiplex PCR; TCRdb's table is partial and in-frame only. Clone size and the V and J calls come from that table; the DNA yielded D and trimming. The sample consists of about 230,000 clones, roughly 81% of them appearing once. The source is a man in his forties with acute or convalescent COVID-19. The specimen sequenced was peripheral blood.

CDR3 loop: CASSLAGQITDTQYF. The CDR3 region has the DNA TGCGCCAGCAGCTTGGCCGGACAGATCACAGATACGCAGTATTTT. The chain has TRBV5-1 and TRBJ2-3; D is perhaps TRBD1 (6 bases). V was pared by 0 bases and J by 2 bases, with 10 bases between. Germline CDR1 and CDR2: SGHRS and YFSETQ. The CDR3 length is 15 residues.